The rows below give T cell receptor beta chains drawn from one sample of a study of blood T cell repertoires in COVID-19. Assay used: immunoSEQ multiplex PCR; TCRdb lists only in-frame clones, some missing. The table lists 120,000 to 150,000 clones, roughly 90% of them singletons. What was sequenced was peripheral blood. Receptor source: a woman aged 50 to 60 with acute or convalescent COVID-19. CDR3s include the opening cysteine and the closing phenylalanine or tryptophan. The order of the fields is D gene, V gene, clone size, J gene, CDR3 protein, CDR3 DNA. D genes are given only for firm matches. Size tells how often a clone was seen (once, few, many) or the class of an expanded clone, and some rows leave it out.

D: -
V: TRBV2
size: -
J: TRBJ2-1
CDR3: CARNGGYNEQFF
DNA: TGTGCCAGAAACGGGGGTTACAATGAGCAGTTCTTC

D: TRBD1
V: TRBV25-1
size: -
J: TRBJ1-1
CDR3: CASSGRDRGNTEAFF
DNA: TGTGCCAGCAGTGGTAGGGACAGGGGGAACACTGAAGCTTTCTTT

D: TRBD1
V: TRBV5-6
size: -
J: TRBJ1-6
CDR3: CASSVIGQGVFSPLHF
DNA: TGTGCCAGCAGCGTCATTGGACAGGGGGTTTTTTCACCCCTCCACTTT

D: -
V: TRBV2
size: few
J: TRBJ1-4
CDR3: CASSDAPGGEKLFF
DNA: TGTGCCAGCAGTGATGCTCCGGGAGGTGAAAAACTGTTTTTT

D: TRBD1
V: TRBV2
size: -
J: TRBJ1-2
CDR3: CASTPGQHYGYTF
DNA: TGTGCCAGCACCCCGGGACAGCACTATGGCTACACCTTC

D: -
V: TRBV11-2
size: -
J: TRBJ1-2
CDR3: CASSLVAAPFYGYTF
DNA: TGTGCCAGCAGCTTAGTAGCGGCACCCTTCTATGGCTACACCTTC

D: -
V: TRBV7-2
size: -
J: TRBJ1-2
CDR3: CASSLMAVPYGYTF
DNA: TGTGCCAGCAGCTTGATGGCAGTTCCTTATGGCTACACCTTC

D: TRBD2
V: TRBV5-4
size: once
J: TRBJ2-5
CDR3: CASSPRTSGRETQYF
DNA: TGTGCCAGCAGCCCCCGGACTAGCGGGAGGGAGACCCAGTACTTC

D: -
V: TRBV5-6
size: -
J: TRBJ1-1
CDR3: CASSLGTGWGTEAFF
DNA: TGTGCCAGCAGCTTGGGGACTGGGTGGGGCACTGAAGCTTTCTTT

D: -
V: TRBV19
size: -
J: TRBJ2-1
CDR3: CASSIGLSSYNEQFF
DNA: TGTGCCAGTAGTATCGGGTTGAGCTCCTACAATGAGCAGTTCTTC

D: -
V: TRBV7-8
size: few
J: TRBJ1-5
CDR3: CASSLDRVDQPQHF
DNA: TGTGCCAGCAGCTTAGACAGGGTGGATCAGCCCCAGCATTTT

D: -
V: TRBV18
size: -
J: TRBJ1-2
CDR3: CASSPDSRVLSNYGYTF
DNA: TGTGCCAGCTCCCCCGATTCGAGGGTACTTTCTAACTATGGCTACACCTTC